The 10 T cell receptor beta chains listed next were all sequenced from one sample in a study of shared clonotypes between healthy human individuals. The repertoire was sequenced with immunoSEQ multiplex PCR; TCRdb's copy has only in-frame clones and lacks some. The profile shows 980,000 or so clones, over 60% of them singletons. Sequencing input: memory CD4+ T cells sorted from blood. Documented subset: CD45RA-negative fraction. Receptor source: a man aged 18 to 35 in good health.

J is TRBJ2-3 and V is TRBV11-2; weak D call: TRBD2 (7 bases). This CDR3 has 16 residues. The V end lost 5 bases, the J end lost 2 bases, and 17 bases lay between the germline ends. The germline CDR1 and CDR2 sequences are SGHAT and FQNNGV. The CDR3 reads CASSPGVAGATDTQYF. In nucleotides, the CDR3 is TGTGCCAGCAGCCCAGGGGTGGCGGGGGCCACAGATACGCAGTATTTT.

The V gene is TRBV27, the J gene TRBJ2-1, with 13 positions matching TRBD2. CDR3 length equals 15 residues. The germline V gene has CDR1 MNHEY and CDR2 SMNVEV (reference sequence). The V gene end was trimmed by 6 bases and the J gene end by 7 bases; junction bases not matched to a gene: 6. DNA of the CDR3: TGTGCCAGCAGGTTACTAGCGGGGGGGCTGAATGAGCAGTTCTTC. Protein: CASRLLAGGLNEQFF.

Written as DNA, the CDR3 is TGTGCCAGCAGCTTCAGACAGGGCCTTATCTTGCCTGAAGCTTTCTTT. Protein: CASSFRQGLILPEAFF. V and J are TRBV5-5 and TRBJ1-1; 7 nucleotides line up with TRBD1. Losses at the gene ends were 2 bases for V and 6 bases for J; bases not matched to a gene: 13. Per germline, CDR1 SGHKS and CDR2 YYEKEE (reference sequence). The CDR3 is made up of 16 amino acids.

V is TRBV11-2 and J is TRBJ2-7; 10 bases agree with TRBD2. Germline lookup yields CDR1 SGHAT and CDR2 FQNNGV. The CDR3 extends over 15 amino acids. Losses at the gene ends were 3 bases for V and 2 bases for J; bases not matched to a gene: 4. This chain's CDR3 is CASSFSAGGTYEQYF. CDR3 coding DNA: TGTGCCAGCAGCTTCTCAGCGGGAGGGACCTACGAGCAGTACTTC.

This clone has more than one count but fewer than ten. The rearrangement joins TRBV6-1 to TRBJ1-1; tentative D call: TRBD1 (6 bases). The CDR3 has 12 residues. Trimming pared 10 bases from V and 8 bases from J, leaving 17 bases between. Germline V lookup: CDR1 MNHNS, CDR2 SASEGT. CDR3 in DNA: TGTGCCACCTCACCCCCAGGGGAAGAAGCTTTCTTT. Translated, it gives CATSPPGEEAFF.

This chain joins TRBV10-3 and TRBJ1-2; D not resolved. Germline CDR1 is ENHRY and CDR2 is SYGVKD. The CDR3 totals 13 residues. V was clipped by 5 bases and J by 4 bases, with 11 bases between them. DNA for the CDR3: TGTGCCATCAGTCAGGACGGGTTCTATGGCTACACCTTC. The encoded protein is CAISQDGFYGYTF.

In its sample, this clone was seen a few times. This chain uses TRBV4-3 with TRBJ2-6, with D possibly being TRBD1 (5 bases). CDR1 and CDR2 (germline): LGHNA, YSLEER. This CDR3 spans 18 amino acids. V lost 4 bases and J lost 0, with 16 bases in between. The CDR3 sequence: CASSLTTATFSGANVLTF. The CDR3 nucleotides are TGCGCCAGCAGCCTAACGACAGCGACTTTCTCTGGGGCCAACGTCCTGACTTTC.

V and J are TRBV9 and TRBJ1-5; tentative D call: TRBD1 (5 bases). The germline V and J ends were trimmed by 0 bases and 2 bases, with 9 bases remaining between them. CDR3 size: 15 residues. Germline V lookup: CDR1 SGDLS, CDR2 YYNGEE. The CDR3 coding sequence is TGTGCCAGCAGCGTAGGAGGGGTGGGCAATCAGCCCCAGCATTTT. Encoded protein: CASSVGGVGNQPQHF.

Concerning this clone: A read error may produce the germline difference seen at one junction end. V gene TRBV7-7 combines with J gene TRBJ2-2, with D hard to call. The germline V gene has CDR1 SSHAT and CDR2 FNYEAQ (reference sequence). CDR3 length equals 13 residues. The CDR3 DNA sequence: TGTGCTAGCAGCTTTTCTTCCTGGGGGGAGCTGTTTTTT. Translated: CASSFSSWGELFF.

V gene TRBV5-1 combines with J gene TRBJ1-6, with TRBD1 matching 11 bases. Trimming removed 6 bases from V and 11 bases from J; junction bases left unmatched: 7. Per the germline V gene, CDR1 is SGHRS and CDR2 is YFSETQ. The CDR3 covers 14 residues. The CDR3 reads CASTVGQGEAPLHF. The CDR3 DNA is TGCGCCAGCACCGTGGGACAGGGGGAGGCACCCCTCCACTTT.